Below, 18 T cell receptor beta chains from the same sample are listed, as sequenced in a study of blood T cell repertoires in COVID-19. Here immunoSEQ multiplex PCR was the method, and the copy in TCRdb shows in-frame clones only, minus some. The sample records about 160,000 clones, around 85% being singletons. The sample consisted of peripheral blood. The receptors here all came from a woman aged 70-85 years with acute or convalescent COVID-19.

The rearrangement joins TRBV7-2 to TRBJ2-1, with 12 bases aligning to TRBD2. CDR1 and CDR2 from the germline V gene are SGHTA and FQGNSA. The CDR3 loop spans 15 amino acids. Trimming removed 4 bases from V and 6 bases from J; junction bases left unmatched: 4. In DNA form, the CDR3 reads TGTGCCAGCAGCTCTAGCGGGGGGGGACTCAATGAGCAGTTCTTC. Protein sequence: CASSSSGGGLNEQFF.

The V gene is TRBV4-1, the J gene TRBJ2-1; 12 bases are shared with TRBD2. The V segment lost 2 bases and the J segment 4 bases; nucleotides outside the gene matches: 6. This CDR3 comprises 17 residues. CDR1 is MGHRA, CDR2 YSYEKL, per germline. The CDR3 DNA reads as TGCGCCAGCAGCCAACAGACTAGCGGGAGCAATTACAATGAGCAGTTCTTC. It translates to CASSQQTSGSNYNEQFF.

This chain uses TRBV19 with TRBJ1-3; D is possibly TRBD1 (5 bases). The CDR3 runs 15 residues. V lost 6 bases and J 0 bases, leaving 12 bases between the germline ends. The germline CDR1 and CDR2 sequences are LNHDA and SQIVND (reference sequence). CDR3 in DNA: TGTGCCAGTAGGTCCAGGGCAAGCTCTGGAAACACCATATATTTT. Amino acid sequence: CASRSRASSGNTIYF.

The V and J genes are TRBV4-3 and TRBJ2-1; 9 bases are shared with TRBD1. CDR1 and CDR2 from the germline V gene are LGHNA and YSLEER. The trim removed 0 bases at V and 6 bases at J, leaving 9 bases unmatched. This CDR3 contains 17 residues. CDR3 region: CASSQDYYGTGFNEQFF. The DNA of the CDR3 is TGCGCCAGCAGCCAAGATTATTACGGGACAGGGTTCAATGAGCAGTTCTTC.

V and J are TRBV5-1 and TRBJ1-4; 7 bases align to TRBD1. Germline lookup yields CDR1 SGHRS and CDR2 YFSETQ. There are 15 residues in the CDR3. V was clipped by 3 bases and J by 5 bases; unmatched bases: 7. CDR3 loop: CASSSKGQRNEKLFF. CDR3 nucleotides: TGCGCCAGCAGCTCGAAGGGACAGAGAAATGAAAAACTGTTTTTT.

V and J are TRBV6-2 or TRBV6-3 and TRBJ2-7; 9 bases match TRBD1. CDR1 and CDR2 (germline): MNHEY, SVGEGT. The V and J ends lost 0 bases and 3 bases, in that order; junction bases with no gene match: 0. CDR3 length: 14 residues. DNA of the CDR3: TGTGCCAGCAGTTACTCGACAGGGGGCTACGAGCAGTACTTC. As protein: CASSYSTGGYEQYF.

The chain is built from TRBV5-1 and TRBJ2-5; a possible D gene is TRBD2 (6 bases). Germline V CDR1 and CDR2: SGHRS, YFSETQ. Trimming took 2 bases from V and 4 from J, leaving 18 bases between them. The CDR3 extends over 16 amino acids. The CDR3 nucleotides read TGCGCCAGCAGCTTTGGTGGAGGGAGTGGAGGAGAGACCCAGTACTTC. This translates into CASSFGGGSGGETQYF.

The J gene is TRBJ1-3, the V gene TRBV10-3; 7 bases fit TRBD1. CDR3 length: 15 residues. V lost 6 bases to trimming and J lost 3 bases; unmatched junction nucleotides: 8. Germline values: CDR1 ENHRY, CDR2 SYGVKD. The CDR3 nucleotides are TGTGCCATCAGAACCCCGACAGGGTTTGGAAACACCATATATTTT. This sequence encodes CAIRTPTGFGNTIYF.

V usage is TRBV6-6 and J usage is TRBJ2-7; 8 bases match TRBD1. This CDR3 comprises 14 residues. Unmatched junction bases numbered 5, after V lost 2 bases and J lost 5 bases. Germline V gives CDR1 MNHNY, CDR2 SVGAGI (reference sequence). The CDR3 DNA follows: TGTGCCAGCAGTTACGAAGACAGGGGTCACGAGCAGTACTTC. Amino acids: CASSYEDRGHEQYF.

This chain connects TRBV5-8 to TRBJ2-1, with a weak D call TRBD1 (5 bases). V was pared by 6 bases and J by 5 bases, with 15 bases between. This CDR3 has 14 amino acids. CDR1 is SGHTS, CDR2 YDEGEE, per germline. The DNA of the CDR3 is TGTGCCAGCATGAAGGGGTTATGGGACAATGAGCAGTTCTTC. Translation gives CASMKGLWDNEQFF.

The chain couples TRBV7-9 to TRBJ2-2, with 7 positions matching TRBD1. Trimming removed 10 bases from V and 0 bases from J; junction bases left unmatched: 8. The germline CDR1 and CDR2 sequences are SEHNR and FQNEAQ (reference sequence). The length of the CDR3 is 15 residues. The CDR3 sequence: CATPGQAANTGELFF. For the CDR3, the DNA is TGTGCCACCCCAGGACAGGCCGCGAACACCGGGGAGCTGTTTTTT.

This chain joins TRBV27 and TRBJ2-2, with 10 bases aligning to TRBD1. CDR1 is MNHEY, CDR2 SMNVEV, per germline (reference sequence). There are 17 residues in the CDR3. Trimming removed 0 bases from V and 3 bases from J; junction bases left unmatched: 4. The CDR3 sequence: CASSLSGTGVYTGELFF. The CDR3 DNA is TGTGCCAGCAGTTTATCCGGGACAGGGGTTTACACCGGGGAGCTGTTTTTT.

The V gene is TRBV7-2, the J gene TRBJ2-1; TRBD1 agrees at 7 bases. Germline assignment: CDR1 SGHTA and CDR2 FQGNSA. This CDR3 is 16 amino acids long. V shed 4 bases and J 2 bases; nucleotides not matched to a gene: 8. This chain's CDR3 is CASSSHGTAPYNEQFF. The CDR3 coding sequence is TGTGCCAGCAGCTCCCACGGGACAGCCCCCTACAATGAGCAGTTCTTC.

V gene TRBV5-1 combines with J gene TRBJ2-2; the D gene is possibly TRBD1 (5 bases). Trimming shortened V by 0 bases and J by 7 bases, and 19 bases separated the two germline ends. CDR1 is SGHRS and CDR2 is YFSETQ in the germline V gene. The CDR3 contains 17 residues. The CDR3 protein is CASSLEGHMKRGGELFF. CDR3 coding DNA: TGCGCCAGCAGCTTGGAAGGACACATGAAGAGAGGCGGGGAGCTGTTTTTT. The variable domain in full, completed from reference TRBV5-1 and TRBJ2-2, reads KAGVTQTPRYLIKTRGQQVTLSCSPISGHRSVSWYQQTPGQGLQFLFEYFSETQRNKGNFPGRFSGRQFSNSRSEMNVSTLELGDSALYLCASSLEGHMKRGGELFFGEGSRLTVL.

The rearrangement uses TRBV5-1 and TRBJ2-2, with D perhaps TRBD1 (5 bases). This CDR3 region has 17 residues. The germline gives CDR1 SGHRS, CDR2 YFSETQ. The germline V and J ends were trimmed by 4 bases and 6 bases, with 22 bases remaining between them. As DNA, the CDR3 is TGCGCCAGCAGCCGGCCCCCACTCCAGGGTACCGCCGGGGAGCTGTTTTTT. Its translation is CASSRPPLQGTAGELFF.

The V call is TRBV30, the J call TRBJ2-7; D ambiguous. Germline CDR1 reads GTSNPN; CDR2 reads SVGIG (reference sequence). There are 14 residues in the CDR3. Deletions cut 2 bases from V and 2 bases from J, with 13 bases between. CDR3 nucleotides: TGTGCCTGGAGTCTACCATACAGAGCCTACGAGCAGTACTTC. Residues: CAWSLPYRAYEQYF.

V gene TRBV7-8 combines with J gene TRBJ2-5; TRBD1 aligns across 7 bases. Germline loops: CDR1 SGHVS, CDR2 FQNEAQ. The V segment lost 6 bases and the J segment 2 bases; nucleotides outside the gene matches: 6. The CDR3 sequence is 14 residues long. The CDR3 loop is CASRLGTAQETQYF. The CDR3 region has the DNA TGTGCCAGCAGACTAGGGACAGCACAAGAGACCCAGTACTTC.

This chain connects TRBV19 to TRBJ2-3; TRBD2 aligns across 7 bases. V lost 4 bases, J lost 3 bases, and 13 bases stayed unmatched. Per germline, CDR1 LNHDA and CDR2 SQIVND (reference sequence). This CDR3 is built from 17 residues. CDR3 amino acids: CASSTRRGGGRTDTQYF. CDR3 nucleotides: TGTGCCAGTAGTACGAGACGTGGGGGGGGTAGGACAGATACGCAGTATTTT.